The next 3 T cell receptor beta chains were all read from a single sample in a study of neurological immune-mediated disorders. TCRdb itself ran the 5' RACE reads through MiXCR, one entry per CDR3 protein. The profile shows some 46,000 distinct CDR3 sequences, 4.5% of them singletons. The sequenced sample consisted of PBMCs. The receptor set was obtained from a woman between 55 and 75 years old with multiple sclerosis.

The V and J genes are TRBV11-2 and TRBJ1-2; 8 bases map to TRBD1. After removal of 5 bases from V and 7 bases from J, the junction contained 15 bases not matched to a gene. The CDR3 extends over 16 amino acids. Germline CDR1 is SGHAT and CDR2 is FQNNGV. The CDR3, as DNA: TGTGCCAGCAGCCCCGCCAGGGGGCTACGCTGGCTTGGCTACACCTTC. Translating it yields CASSPARGLRWLGYTF.

There are many counts of this clonotype. V usage is TRBV5-1 and J usage is TRBJ2-1, with D unclear. This CDR3 contains 16 residues. Germline-derived CDR1 and CDR2 are SGHRS and YFSETQ. V gave up 0 bases and J gave up 0 bases, with 10 bases separating them. CDR3 DNA sequence: TGCGCCAGCAGCTTGGTTCAGAGGAGCTCCTACAATGAGCAGTTCTTC. Protein sequence: CASSLVQRSSYNEQFF.

The rearrangement joins TRBV6-5 to TRBJ2-6; no reliable D call. CDR3 length equals 15 residues. Germline V lookup: CDR1 MNHEY, CDR2 SVGAGI. Trimming removed 6 bases at V and 2 bases at J, with 11 bases between. CDR3 in amino acids: CASRDRKPGANVLTF. In DNA form, the CDR3 reads TGTGCCAGCAGGGATCGAAAACCTGGGGCCAACGTCCTGACTTTC.